The subject of this entry is one TCR beta chain. Antigen unknown. Germline lookup yields CDR1 MNHEY and CDR2 SVGAGI. With 6 bases removed from V and 14 bases from J, the gap between germline ends came to 14 bases. The CDR3 runs 12 residues. The data originate from a study of OX40 agonist ivuxolimab in advanced cancers. The wider study: Six ivuxolimab dose levels, 0.01 to 10 mg/kg, were given intravenously every 2 weeks. One patient with hepatocellular carcinoma and two with cutaneous melanoma, three in all, had partial responses.

Regarding the study as a whole: CD8+ T cells averaged more expanded clones than CD4+. Antigen specificity of clonally expanded peripheral T cells was not established.

The table came from immunoSEQ multiplex PCR; TCRdb's copy has only in-frame clones and leaves some out. The data hold more than 75,000 clones, with 70% to 90% observed a single time. The chain uses TRBV6-5 and TRBJ1-6; no definite D call. This sequence originates from an adult with an advanced solid tumor such as melanoma, head and neck, liver or kidney cancer. The source was CD4+ or CD8+ T cells sorted from blood, collected in a trial of the OX40 agonist ivuxolimab. The DNA for the CDR3 is TGTGCCAGCAGCGGCGGGTCGGTGGCCCTCCACTTT. It yields the protein CASSGGSVALHF.